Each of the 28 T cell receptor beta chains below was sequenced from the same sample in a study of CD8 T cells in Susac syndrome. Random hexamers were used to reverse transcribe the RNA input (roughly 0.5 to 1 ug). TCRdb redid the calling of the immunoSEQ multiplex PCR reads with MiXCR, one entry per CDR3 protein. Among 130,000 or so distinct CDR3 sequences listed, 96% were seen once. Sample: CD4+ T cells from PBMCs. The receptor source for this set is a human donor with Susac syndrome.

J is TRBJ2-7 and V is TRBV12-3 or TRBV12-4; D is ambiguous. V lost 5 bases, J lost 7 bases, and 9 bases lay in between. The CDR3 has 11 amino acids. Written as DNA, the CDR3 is TGTGCCAGCAGTCTTTTAGGAGAGCAGTACTTC. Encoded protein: CASSLLGEQYF.

The CDR3, as DNA: TGTGCCAGCAGCTACCCAGGGAATGGAAACACTGAAGCTTTCTTT. Translated, it gives CASSYPGNGNTEAFF. The V and J genes are TRBV7-9 and TRBJ1-1, with a tentative D call TRBD1 (5 bases). V was cut by 4 bases and J by 2 bases, with 14 bases left in between. This CDR3 has 15 residues. Germline lookup yields CDR1 SEHNR and CDR2 FQNEAQ (reference sequence).

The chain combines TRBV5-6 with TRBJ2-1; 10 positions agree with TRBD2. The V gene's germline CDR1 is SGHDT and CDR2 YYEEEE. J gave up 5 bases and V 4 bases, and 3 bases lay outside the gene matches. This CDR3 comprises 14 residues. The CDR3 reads CASSRTSGNNEQFF. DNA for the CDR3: TGTGCCAGCAGCCGGACTAGCGGAAACAATGAGCAGTTCTTC.

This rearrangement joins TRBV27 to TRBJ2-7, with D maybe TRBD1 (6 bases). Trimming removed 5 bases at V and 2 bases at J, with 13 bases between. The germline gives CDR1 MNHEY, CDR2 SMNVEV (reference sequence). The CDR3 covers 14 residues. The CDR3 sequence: CASSEHRDPYEQYF. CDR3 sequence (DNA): TGTGCCAGCAGTGAACACAGGGATCCCTACGAGCAGTACTTC.

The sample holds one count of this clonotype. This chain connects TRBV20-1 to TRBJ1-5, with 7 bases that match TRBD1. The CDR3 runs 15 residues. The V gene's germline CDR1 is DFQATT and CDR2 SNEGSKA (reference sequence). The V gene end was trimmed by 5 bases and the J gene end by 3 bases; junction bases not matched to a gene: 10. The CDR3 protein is CSAPRQGSSNQPQHF. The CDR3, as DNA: TGCAGTGCTCCAAGACAGGGTAGTTCCAATCAGCCCCAGCATTTT.

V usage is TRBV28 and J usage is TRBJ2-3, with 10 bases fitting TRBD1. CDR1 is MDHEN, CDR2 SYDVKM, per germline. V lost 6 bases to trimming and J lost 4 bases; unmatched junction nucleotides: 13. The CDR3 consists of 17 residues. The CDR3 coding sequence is TGTGCCAGCAGCTCACCTTCGGGGACAGGGGAAGCAGATACGCAGTATTTT. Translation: CASSSPSGTGEADTQYF.

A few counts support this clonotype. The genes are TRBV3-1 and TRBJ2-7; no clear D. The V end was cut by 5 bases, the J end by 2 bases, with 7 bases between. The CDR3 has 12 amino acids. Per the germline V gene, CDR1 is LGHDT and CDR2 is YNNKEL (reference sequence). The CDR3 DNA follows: TGTGCCAGCAGCTCTCGGACCTACGAGCAGTACTTC. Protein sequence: CASSSRTYEQYF.

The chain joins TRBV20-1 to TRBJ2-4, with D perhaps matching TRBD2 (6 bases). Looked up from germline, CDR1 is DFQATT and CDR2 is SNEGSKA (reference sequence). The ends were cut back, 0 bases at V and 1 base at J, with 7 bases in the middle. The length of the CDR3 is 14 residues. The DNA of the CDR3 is TGCAGTGCTAGAGATGGGGGGGCCAAAAACATTCAGTACTTC. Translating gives CSARDGGAKNIQYF.

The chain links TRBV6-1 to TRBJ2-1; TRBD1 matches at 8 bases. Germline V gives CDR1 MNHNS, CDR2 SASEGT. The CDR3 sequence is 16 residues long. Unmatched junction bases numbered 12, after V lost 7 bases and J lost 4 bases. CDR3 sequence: CASKLMTGAGYNEQFF. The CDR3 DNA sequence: TGTGCCAGCAAGCTAATGACAGGGGCCGGGTACAATGAGCAGTTCTTC.

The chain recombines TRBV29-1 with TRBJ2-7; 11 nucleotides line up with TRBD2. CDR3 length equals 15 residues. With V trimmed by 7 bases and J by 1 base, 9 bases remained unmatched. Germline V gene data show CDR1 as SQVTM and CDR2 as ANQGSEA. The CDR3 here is CSAVSGTSGSYEQYF. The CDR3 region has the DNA TGCAGCGCTGTGTCAGGGACTAGCGGTTCCTACGAGCAGTACTTC.

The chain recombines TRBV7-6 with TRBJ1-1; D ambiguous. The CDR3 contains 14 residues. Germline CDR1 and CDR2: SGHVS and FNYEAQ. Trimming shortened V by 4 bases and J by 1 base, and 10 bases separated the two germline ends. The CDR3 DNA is TGTGCCAGCAGCTCCGGCGTGGAGAACACTGAAGCTTTCTTT. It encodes CASSSGVENTEAFF.

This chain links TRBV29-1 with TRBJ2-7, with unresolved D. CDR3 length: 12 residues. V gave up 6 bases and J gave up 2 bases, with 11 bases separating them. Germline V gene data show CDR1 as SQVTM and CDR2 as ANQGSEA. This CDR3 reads CSVQRTAYEQYF. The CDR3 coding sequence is TGCAGCGTGCAACGAACCGCCTACGAGCAGTACTTC.

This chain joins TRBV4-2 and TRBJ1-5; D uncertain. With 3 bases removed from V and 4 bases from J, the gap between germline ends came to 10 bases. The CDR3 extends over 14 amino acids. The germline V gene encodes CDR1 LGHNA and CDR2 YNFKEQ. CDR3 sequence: CASSQMTGNQPQHF. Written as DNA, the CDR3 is TGTGCCAGCAGCCAGATGACGGGGAATCAGCCCCAGCATTTT.

Here the CDR3 DNA reads TGCGCCAGCAGCTCACCCCGGGACACCTCCTACGAGCAGTACTTC. This codes for CASSSPRDTSYEQYF. The chain is built from TRBV5-1 and TRBJ2-7; the D gene is possibly TRBD1 (6 bases). Looked up from germline, CDR1 is SGHRS and CDR2 is YFSETQ. V was cut by 3 bases and J by 0 bases, with 13 bases left in between. The length of the CDR3 is 15 residues.

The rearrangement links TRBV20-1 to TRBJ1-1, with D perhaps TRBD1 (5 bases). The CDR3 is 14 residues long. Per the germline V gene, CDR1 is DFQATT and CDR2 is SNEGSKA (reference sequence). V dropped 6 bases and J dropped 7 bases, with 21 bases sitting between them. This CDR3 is CSAPMGGVQIEAFF. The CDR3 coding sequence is TGCAGTGCCCCGATGGGAGGGGTTCAGATTGAAGCTTTCTTT.

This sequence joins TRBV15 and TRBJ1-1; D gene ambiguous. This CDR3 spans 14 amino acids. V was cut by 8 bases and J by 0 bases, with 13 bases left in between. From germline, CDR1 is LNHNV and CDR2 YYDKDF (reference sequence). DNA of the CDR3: TGTGCCACCGGGTTAGGACGGATGAACACTGAAGCTTTCTTT. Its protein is CATGLGRMNTEAFF.

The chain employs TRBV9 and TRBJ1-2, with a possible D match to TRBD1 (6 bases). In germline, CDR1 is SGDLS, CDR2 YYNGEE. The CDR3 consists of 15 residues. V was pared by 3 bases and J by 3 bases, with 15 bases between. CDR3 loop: CASSGAGAADYGYTF. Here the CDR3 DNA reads TGTGCCAGCAGCGGTGCAGGGGCGGCGGACTATGGCTACACCTTC.

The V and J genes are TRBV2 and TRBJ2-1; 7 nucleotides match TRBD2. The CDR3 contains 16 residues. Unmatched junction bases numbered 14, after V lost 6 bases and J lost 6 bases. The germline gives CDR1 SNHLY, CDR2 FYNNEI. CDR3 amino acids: CASSPLRDYPPNEQFF. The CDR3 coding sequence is TGTGCCAGCAGCCCCCTTCGGGACTACCCTCCCAATGAGCAGTTCTTC.

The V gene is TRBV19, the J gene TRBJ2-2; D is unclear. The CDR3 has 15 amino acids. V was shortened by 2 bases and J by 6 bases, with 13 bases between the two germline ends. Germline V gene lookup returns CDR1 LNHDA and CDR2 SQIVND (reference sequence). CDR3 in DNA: TGTGCCAGTAGTATAAAACCCCAAGTCGCCGGGGAGCTGTTTTTT. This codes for CASSIKPQVAGELFF.

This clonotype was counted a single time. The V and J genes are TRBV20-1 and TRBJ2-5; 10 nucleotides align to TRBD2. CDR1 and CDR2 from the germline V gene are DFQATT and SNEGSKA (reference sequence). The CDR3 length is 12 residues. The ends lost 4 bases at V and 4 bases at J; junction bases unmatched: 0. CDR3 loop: CSATSGRETQYF. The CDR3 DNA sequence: TGCAGTGCTACTAGCGGGAGAGAGACCCAGTACTTC.

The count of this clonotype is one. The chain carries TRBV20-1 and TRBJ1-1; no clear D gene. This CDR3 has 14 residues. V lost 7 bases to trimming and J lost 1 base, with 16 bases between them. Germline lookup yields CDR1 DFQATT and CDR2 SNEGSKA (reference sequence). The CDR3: CSVQRRRRNTEAFF. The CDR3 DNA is TGCAGTGTCCAACGACGGCGGCGGAACACTGAAGCTTTCTTT.

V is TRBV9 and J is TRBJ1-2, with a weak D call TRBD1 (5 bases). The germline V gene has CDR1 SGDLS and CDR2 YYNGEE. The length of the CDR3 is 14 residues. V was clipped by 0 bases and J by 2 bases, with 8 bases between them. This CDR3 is CASSVETANYGYTF. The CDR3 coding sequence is TGTGCCAGCAGCGTAGAGACAGCGAACTATGGCTACACCTTC.

The CDR3 region has the DNA TGCAGCGTTGTAATCCCCGTCGCGGAAGCTTTCTTT. Amino acid sequence: CSVVIPVAEAFF. The V gene is TRBV29-1, the J gene TRBJ1-1; D uncertain. Trimming cost V 4 bases and J 8 bases, with 14 bases left between them. The CDR3 spans 12 residues. The germline gives CDR1 SQVTM, CDR2 ANQGSEA.

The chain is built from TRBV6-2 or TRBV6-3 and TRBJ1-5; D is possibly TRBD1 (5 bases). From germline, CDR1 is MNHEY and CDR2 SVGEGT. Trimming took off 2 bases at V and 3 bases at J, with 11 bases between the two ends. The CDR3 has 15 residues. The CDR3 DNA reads TGTGCCAGCAGTTACGGGACTTACCCCAATCAGCCCCAGCATTTT. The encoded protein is CASSYGTYPNQPQHF.

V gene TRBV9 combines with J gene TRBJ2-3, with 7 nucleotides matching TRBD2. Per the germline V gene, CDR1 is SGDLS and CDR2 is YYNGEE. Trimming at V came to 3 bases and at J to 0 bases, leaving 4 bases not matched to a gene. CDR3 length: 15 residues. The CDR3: CASSASGGSTDTQYF. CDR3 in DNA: TGTGCCAGCAGCGCTAGCGGAGGGAGCACAGATACGCAGTATTTT.

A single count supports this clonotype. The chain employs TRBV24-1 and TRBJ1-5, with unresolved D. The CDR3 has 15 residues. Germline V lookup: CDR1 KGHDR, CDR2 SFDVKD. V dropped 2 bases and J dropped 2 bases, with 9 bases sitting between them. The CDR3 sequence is CATSDSRGGNQPQHF. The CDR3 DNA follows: TGTGCCACCAGTGATTCGCGAGGTGGCAATCAGCCCCAGCATTTT.

In DNA form, the CDR3 reads TGCAGCGTTGCGGGGGCTAGCGGAAAACCGTCCTACAATGAGCAGTTCTTC. The encoded protein is CSVAGASGKPSYNEQFF. V usage is TRBV29-1 and J usage is TRBJ2-1; a possible D gene is TRBD2 (7 bases). CDR1 is SQVTM and CDR2 is ANQGSEA in the germline V gene. The CDR3 is 17 residues long. Trimming shortened V by 4 bases and J by 1 base, and 20 bases separated the two germline ends.

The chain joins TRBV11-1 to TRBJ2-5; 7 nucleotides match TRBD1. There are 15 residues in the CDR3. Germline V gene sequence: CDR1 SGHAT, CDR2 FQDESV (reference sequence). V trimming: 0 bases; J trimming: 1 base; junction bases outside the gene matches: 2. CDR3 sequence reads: CASSLAGQFQETQYF. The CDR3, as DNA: TGTGCCAGCAGCTTAGCGGGACAGTTCCAAGAGACCCAGTACTTC.